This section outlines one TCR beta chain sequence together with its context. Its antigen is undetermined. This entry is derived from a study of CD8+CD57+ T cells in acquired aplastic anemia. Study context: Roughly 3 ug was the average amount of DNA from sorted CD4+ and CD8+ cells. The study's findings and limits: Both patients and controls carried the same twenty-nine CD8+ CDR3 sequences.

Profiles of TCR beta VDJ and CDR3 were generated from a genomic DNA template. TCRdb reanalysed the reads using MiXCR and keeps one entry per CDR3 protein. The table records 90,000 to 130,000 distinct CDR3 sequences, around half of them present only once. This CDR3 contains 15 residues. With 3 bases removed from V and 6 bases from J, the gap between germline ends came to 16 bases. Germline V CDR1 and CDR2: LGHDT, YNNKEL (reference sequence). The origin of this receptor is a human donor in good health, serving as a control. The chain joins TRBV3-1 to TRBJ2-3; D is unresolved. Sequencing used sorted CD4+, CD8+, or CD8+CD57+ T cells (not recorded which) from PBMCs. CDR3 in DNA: TGTGCCAGCAGCCATTCTCCCATTTCATCGGATACGCAGTATTTT. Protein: CASSHSPISSDTQYF.